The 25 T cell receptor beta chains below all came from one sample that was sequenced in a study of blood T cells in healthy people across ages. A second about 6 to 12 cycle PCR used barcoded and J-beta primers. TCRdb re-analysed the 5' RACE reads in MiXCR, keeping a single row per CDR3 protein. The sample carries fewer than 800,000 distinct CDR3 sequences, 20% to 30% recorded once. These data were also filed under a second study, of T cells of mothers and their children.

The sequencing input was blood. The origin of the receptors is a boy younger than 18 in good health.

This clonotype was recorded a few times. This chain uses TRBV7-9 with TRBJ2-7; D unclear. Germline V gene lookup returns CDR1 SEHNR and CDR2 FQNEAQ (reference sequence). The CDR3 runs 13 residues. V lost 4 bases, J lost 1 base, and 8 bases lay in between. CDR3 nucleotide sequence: TGTGCCAGCAGCTCCCCGCCGTCCTACGAGCAGTACTTC. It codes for CASSSPPSYEQYF.

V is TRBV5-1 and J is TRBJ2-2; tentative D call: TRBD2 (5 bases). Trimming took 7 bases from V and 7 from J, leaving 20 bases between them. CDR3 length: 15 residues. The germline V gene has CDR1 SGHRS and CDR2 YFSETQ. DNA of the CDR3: TGCGCCAGCGCTTGGACTTCCTCTTACAGCGGGGAGCTGTTTTTT. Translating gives CASAWTSSYSGELFF.

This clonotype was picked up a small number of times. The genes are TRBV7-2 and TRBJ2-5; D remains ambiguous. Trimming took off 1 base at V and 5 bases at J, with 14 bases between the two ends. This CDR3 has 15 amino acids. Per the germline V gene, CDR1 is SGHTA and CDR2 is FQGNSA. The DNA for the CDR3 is TGTGCCAGCAGCTTAGGCTTATTAGGGTTGGAGACCCAGTACTTC. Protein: CASSLGLLGLETQYF.

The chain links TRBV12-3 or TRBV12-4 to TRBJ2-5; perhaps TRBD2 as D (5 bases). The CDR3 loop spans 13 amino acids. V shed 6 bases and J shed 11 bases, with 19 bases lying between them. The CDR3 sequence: CASSPTRVGEQYF. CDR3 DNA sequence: TGTGCCAGCAGCCCCACGAGGGTGGGTGAGCAGTACTTC.

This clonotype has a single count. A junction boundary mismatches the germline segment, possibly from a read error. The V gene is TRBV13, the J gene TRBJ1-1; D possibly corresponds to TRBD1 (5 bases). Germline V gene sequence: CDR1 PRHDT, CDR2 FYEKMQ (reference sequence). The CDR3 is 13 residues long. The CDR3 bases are TGTGCCACCCACGGGGGGATGAACACCGAAGCTTTCTTT. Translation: CATHGGMNTEAFF. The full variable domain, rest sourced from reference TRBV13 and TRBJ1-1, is AAGVIQSPRHLIKEKRETATLKCYPIPRHDTVYWYQQGPGQDPQFLISFYEKMQSDKGSIPDRFSAQQFSDYHSELNMSSLELGDSALYFCATHGGMNTEAFFGQGTRLTVV.

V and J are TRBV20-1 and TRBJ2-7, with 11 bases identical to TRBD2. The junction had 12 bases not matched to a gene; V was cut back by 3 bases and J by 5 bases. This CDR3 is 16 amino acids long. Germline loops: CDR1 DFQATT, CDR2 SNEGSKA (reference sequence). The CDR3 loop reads CSARGGTSGKRDEQYF. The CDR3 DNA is TGCAGTGCTAGGGGGGGGACTAGCGGAAAAAGAGACGAGCAGTACTTC.

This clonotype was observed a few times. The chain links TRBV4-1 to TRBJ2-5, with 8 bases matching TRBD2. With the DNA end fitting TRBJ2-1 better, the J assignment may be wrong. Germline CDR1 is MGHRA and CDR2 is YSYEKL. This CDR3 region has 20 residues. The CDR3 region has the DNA TGCGCCAGCAGCCAAGATCTTAGGCTCGTAAGGACTAGCAGGGGCAATGAGCAGTTCTTC. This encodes CASSQDLRLVRTSRGNEQFF.

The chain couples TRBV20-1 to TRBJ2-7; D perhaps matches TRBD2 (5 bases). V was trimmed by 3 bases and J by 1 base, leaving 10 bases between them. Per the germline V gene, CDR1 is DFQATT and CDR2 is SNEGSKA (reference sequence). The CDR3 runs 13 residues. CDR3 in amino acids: CSASRGRSYEQYF. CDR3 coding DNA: TGCAGTGCTAGTCGGGGAAGATCCTACGAGCAGTACTTC.

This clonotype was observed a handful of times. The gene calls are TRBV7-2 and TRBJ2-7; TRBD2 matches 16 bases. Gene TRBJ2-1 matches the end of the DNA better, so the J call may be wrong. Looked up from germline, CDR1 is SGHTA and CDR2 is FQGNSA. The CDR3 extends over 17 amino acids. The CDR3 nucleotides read TGTGCCAGCAGTTCAGCCGGGACTAGCGGGAGGGCCTATGAGCAGTTCTTC. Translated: CASSSAGTSGRAYEQFF.

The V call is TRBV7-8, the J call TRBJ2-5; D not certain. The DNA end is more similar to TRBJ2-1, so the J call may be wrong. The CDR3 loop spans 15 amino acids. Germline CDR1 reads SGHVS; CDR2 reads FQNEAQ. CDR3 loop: CASSLISGSRNEQFF. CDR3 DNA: TGTGCCAGCAGCCTTATTTCGGGCTCCCGGAATGAGCAGTTCTTC.

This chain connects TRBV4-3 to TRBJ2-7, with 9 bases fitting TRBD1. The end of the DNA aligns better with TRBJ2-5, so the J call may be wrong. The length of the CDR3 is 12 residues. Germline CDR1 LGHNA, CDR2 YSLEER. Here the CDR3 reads CASIQGAETQYF. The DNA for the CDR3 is TGCGCCAGTATACAGGGGGCGGAGACCCAGTACTTC.

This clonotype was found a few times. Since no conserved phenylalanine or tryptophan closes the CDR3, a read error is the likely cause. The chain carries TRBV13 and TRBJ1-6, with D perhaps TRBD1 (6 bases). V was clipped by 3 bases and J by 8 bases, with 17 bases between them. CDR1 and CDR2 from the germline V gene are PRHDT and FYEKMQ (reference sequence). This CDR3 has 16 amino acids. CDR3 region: CASSFSGALLDSPLHL. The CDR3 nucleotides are TGTGCCAGCAGCTTCTCAGGGGCCCTATTAGATTCACCCCTCCACCTT.

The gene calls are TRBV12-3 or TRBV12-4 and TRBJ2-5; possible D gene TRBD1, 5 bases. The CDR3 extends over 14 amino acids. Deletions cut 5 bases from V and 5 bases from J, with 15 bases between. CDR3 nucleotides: TGTGCCAGCAGTCCAGGGCAGTTCGGGGAGACCCAGTACTTC. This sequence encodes CASSPGQFGETQYF.

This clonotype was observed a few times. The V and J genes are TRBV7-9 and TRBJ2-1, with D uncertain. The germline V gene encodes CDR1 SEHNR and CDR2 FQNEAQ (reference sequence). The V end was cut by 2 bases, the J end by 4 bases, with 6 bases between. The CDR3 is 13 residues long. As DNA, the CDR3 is TGTGCCAGCAGCTTATTAATGTACAATGAGCAGTTCTTC. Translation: CASSLLMYNEQFF.

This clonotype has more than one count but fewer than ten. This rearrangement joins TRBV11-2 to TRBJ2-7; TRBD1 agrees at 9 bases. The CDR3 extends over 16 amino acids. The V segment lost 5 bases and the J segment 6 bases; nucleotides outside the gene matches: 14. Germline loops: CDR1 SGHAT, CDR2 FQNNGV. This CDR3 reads CASSRIDRDRVREQYF. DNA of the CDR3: TGTGCCAGCAGCCGAATCGACCGGGACAGGGTCCGCGAGCAGTACTTC.

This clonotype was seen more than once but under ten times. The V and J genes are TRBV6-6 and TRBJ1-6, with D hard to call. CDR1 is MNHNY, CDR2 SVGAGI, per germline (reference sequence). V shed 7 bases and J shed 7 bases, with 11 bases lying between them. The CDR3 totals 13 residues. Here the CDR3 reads CASTETLNSPLHF. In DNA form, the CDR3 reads TGTGCCAGCACTGAAACATTAAATTCACCCCTCCACTTT.

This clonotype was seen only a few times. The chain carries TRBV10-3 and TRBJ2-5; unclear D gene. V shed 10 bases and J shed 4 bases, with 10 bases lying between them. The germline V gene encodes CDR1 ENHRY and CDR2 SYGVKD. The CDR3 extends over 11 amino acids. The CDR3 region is CATRSLETQYF. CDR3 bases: TGTGCCACCAGGTCGTTAGAGACCCAGTACTTC.

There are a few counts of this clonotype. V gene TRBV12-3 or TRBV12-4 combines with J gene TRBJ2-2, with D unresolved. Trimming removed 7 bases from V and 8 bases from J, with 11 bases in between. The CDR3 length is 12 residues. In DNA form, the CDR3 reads TGTGCCAGCACCCCTCGAGAGGGGGAGCTGTTTTTT. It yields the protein CASTPREGELFF.

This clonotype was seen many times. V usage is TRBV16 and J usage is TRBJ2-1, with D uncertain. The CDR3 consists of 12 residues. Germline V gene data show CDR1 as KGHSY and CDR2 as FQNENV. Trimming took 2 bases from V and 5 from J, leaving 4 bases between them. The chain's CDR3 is CASSQGDNEQFF. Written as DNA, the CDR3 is TGTGCCAGCAGCCAAGGGGACAATGAGCAGTTCTTC.

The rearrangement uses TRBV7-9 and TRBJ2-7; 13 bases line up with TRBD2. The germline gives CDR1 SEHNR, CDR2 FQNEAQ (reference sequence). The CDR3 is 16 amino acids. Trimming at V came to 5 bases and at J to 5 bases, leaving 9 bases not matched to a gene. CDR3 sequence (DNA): TGTGCCAGCAGCGCCCGGACTAGCGGGAGTCCCCACGAGCAGTACTTC. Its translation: CASSARTSGSPHEQYF.

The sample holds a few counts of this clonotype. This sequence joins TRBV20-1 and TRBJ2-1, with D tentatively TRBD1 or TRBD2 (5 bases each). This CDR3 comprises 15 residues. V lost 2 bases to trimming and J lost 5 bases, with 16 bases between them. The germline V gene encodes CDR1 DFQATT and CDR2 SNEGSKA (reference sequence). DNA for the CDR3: TGCAGTGCTAGAATAGTTAGAGGGACCGACAATGAGCAGTTCTTC. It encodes CSARIVRGTDNEQFF.

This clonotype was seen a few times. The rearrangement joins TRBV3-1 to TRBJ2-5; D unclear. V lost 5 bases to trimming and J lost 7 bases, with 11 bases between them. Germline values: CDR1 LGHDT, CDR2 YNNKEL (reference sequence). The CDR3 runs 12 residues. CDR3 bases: TGTGCCAGCAGCTTCCCGCGTAGGACCCAGTACTTC. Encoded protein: CASSFPRRTQYF.

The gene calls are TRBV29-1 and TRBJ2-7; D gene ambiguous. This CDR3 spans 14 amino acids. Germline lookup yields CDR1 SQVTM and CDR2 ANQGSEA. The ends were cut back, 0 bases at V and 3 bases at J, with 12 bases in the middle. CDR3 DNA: TGCAGCGTTGAAGAATCTATACACCTCTACGAGCAGTACTTC. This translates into CSVEESIHLYEQYF.

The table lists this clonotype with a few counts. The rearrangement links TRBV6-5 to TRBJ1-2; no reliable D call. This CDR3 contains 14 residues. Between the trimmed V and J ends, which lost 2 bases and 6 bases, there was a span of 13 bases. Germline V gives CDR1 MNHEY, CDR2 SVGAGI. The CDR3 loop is CASSYGRAVDGYTF. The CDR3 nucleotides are TGTGCCAGCAGTTACGGGAGGGCCGTCGATGGCTACACCTTC.

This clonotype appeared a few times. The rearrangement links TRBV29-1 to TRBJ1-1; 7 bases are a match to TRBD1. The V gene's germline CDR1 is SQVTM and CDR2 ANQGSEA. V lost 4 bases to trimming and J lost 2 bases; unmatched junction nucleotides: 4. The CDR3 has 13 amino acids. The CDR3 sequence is CSVVRGPNTEAFF. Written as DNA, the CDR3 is TGCAGCGTTGTAAGGGGGCCCAACACTGAAGCTTTCTTT.